The 7 T cell receptor beta chains listed next were all sequenced from one sample in a study of shared clonotypes between healthy human individuals. Here immunoSEQ multiplex PCR was the method, and the copy in TCRdb shows in-frame clones only, minus some. The table has around 2.1 million clones, just over 90% seen once. Positive CCR7 selection of CD45RO-negative cells yielded the naive CD8 cells, and terminally differentiated effector memory CD45RA+ cells were excluded. Sequenced input: naive CD8+ T cells from PBMCs. Receptor source: a man between 18 and 29 years old in good health. Some clones in this sample may be carry-over from other donors' samples.

In DNA, the CDR3 is TGTGCCATCCGACAGAGACTAGCGGACCTATCCTACGAGCAGTACTTC. It encodes CAIRQRLADLSYEQYF. The chain links TRBV10-3 to TRBJ2-7; 9 nucleotides match TRBD2. Trimming cost V 8 bases and J 1 base; bases outside gene matches: 12. This CDR3 has 16 residues. The germline gives CDR1 ENHRY, CDR2 SYGVKD.

This chain joins TRBV4-1 and TRBJ1-1, with TRBD1 identical over 7 bases. Germline V gene lookup returns CDR1 MGHRA and CDR2 YSYEKL. This CDR3 has 16 residues. Unmatched junction bases numbered 12, after V lost 7 bases and J lost 1 base. The CDR3 sequence is CASKDSGGIRNTEAFF. The CDR3 coding sequence is TGCGCCAGCAAAGACTCAGGGGGGATCCGGAACACTGAAGCTTTCTTT.

The V and J genes are TRBV5-4 and TRBJ1-2; D remains unclear. Trimming left V 1 base short and J 2 bases short, with 12 bases between. The CDR3 contains 15 residues. CDR1 and CDR2 from the germline V gene are SGHNT and YYREEE (reference sequence). CDR3 in amino acids: CASSLRSGENYGYTF. DNA of the CDR3: TGTGCCAGCAGCTTGAGGAGCGGAGAGAACTATGGCTACACCTTC.

The chain carries TRBV6-6 and TRBJ2-2; tentative D call: TRBD2 (6 bases). Per germline, CDR1 MNHNY and CDR2 SVGAGI (reference sequence). CDR3 length: 13 residues. V lost 3 bases and J lost 7, with 9 bases in between. DNA of the CDR3: TGTGCCAGCAGTTATGGAGGGAACGGGGAGCTGTTTTTT. Translated: CASSYGGNGELFF.

As concerns this clone: The same CDR3 also results from other DNA sequences found in this sample. The J gene is TRBJ2-5, the V gene TRBV14; perhaps TRBD2 as D (6 bases). The V end was cut by 0 bases, the J end by 5 bases, with 7 bases between. The germline V gene encodes CDR1 SGHDN and CDR2 FVKESK. The CDR3 length is 13 residues. The CDR3 is CASSQDRGETQYF. The CDR3 nucleotides read TGTGCCAGCAGCCAAGATCGGGGGGAGACCCAGTACTTC. Full variable domain (outside the CDR3, taken from reference TRBV14 and TRBJ2-5): EAGVTQFPSHSVIEKGQTVTLRCDPISGHDNLYWYRRVMGKEIKFLLHFVKESKQDESGMPNNRFLAERTGGTYSTLKVQPAELEDSGVYFCASSQDRGETQYFGPGTRLLVL.

The chain is built from TRBV7-3 and TRBJ2-5; 7 bases line up with TRBD2. This CDR3 is 15 amino acids long. The junction had 7 bases not matched to a gene; V was cut back by 1 base and J by 5 bases. The germline gives CDR1 SGHTA, CDR2 FQGTGA. The CDR3 sequence is CASSLMGGSLETQYF. As DNA, the CDR3 is TGTGCCAGCAGCTTAATGGGCGGGAGTCTCGAGACCCAGTACTTC.

This sequence joins TRBV7-3 and TRBJ1-2; no definite D call. CDR3 size: 11 residues. The V end lost 4 bases, the J end lost 8 bases, and 8 bases lay between the germline ends. Germline V gene data show CDR1 as SGHTA and CDR2 as FQGTGA. CDR3 coding DNA: TGTGCCAGCAGCTCGATTCTCGGCTACACCTTC. As protein: CASSSILGYTF.